The clone carrying this T cell receptor (beta chain) appeared a few times. Its antigen is still unknown. TCRdb re-called the RT-PCR reads through MiXCR, storing one row per CDR3 protein. The sample carries around 850,000 distinct CDR3 sequences, approximately 17% recorded once. Germline V lookup: CDR1 MDHEN, CDR2 SYDVKM. There are 15 residues in the CDR3. Trimming left V 4 bases short and J 0 bases short, with 10 bases between. The data were taken from a study of response to subunit inactivated influenza vaccine. Broader study findings: The authors put forward the suggestion that each seasonal influenza vaccination may bring in only a limited number of new T cells.

This clonotype was sampled from a man aged 45-65 years who received an inactivated influenza vaccine. The rearrangement uses TRBV28 and TRBJ2-4; unclear D gene. Here the sequenced sample was PBMCs from blood, taken more than 4 days after vaccination. The CDR3 DNA follows: TGTGCCAGCAGTTCGAACTTACTAGCCAAAAACATTCAGTACTTC. This encodes CASSSNLLAKNIQYF.